These 5 T cell receptor beta chains share one sample of origin, sequenced in a study of CD8 T cells in Susac syndrome. The authors reverse transcribed roughly 0.45 to 1 ug RNA with random hexamers. TCRdb reprocessed the immunoSEQ multiplex PCR reads with MiXCR, giving one entry per CDR3 protein. This sample has 90,000 to 150,000 distinct CDR3 sequences, with about 93% found just once. The sample taken for sequencing was CD4+ T cells from PBMCs. These receptors originate from a human donor in good health.

In DNA, the CDR3 is TGTGCCAGCACCGAATCCCCGAACACTGAAGCTTTCTTT. It specifies CASTESPNTEAFF. The genes are TRBV2 and TRBJ1-1; no clear D. The V end was cut by 7 bases, the J end by 1 base, with 10 bases between. This CDR3 spans 13 amino acids. Germline V CDR1 and CDR2: SNHLY, FYNNEI.

This sequence joins TRBV11-1 and TRBJ2-2; the D gene is possibly TRBD1 (5 bases). The CDR3 consists of 20 residues. Trimming shortened V by 4 bases and J by 0 bases, and 24 bases separated the two germline ends. CDR1 SGHAT and CDR2 FQDESV come from the germline V gene (reference sequence). The CDR3 bases are TGTGCCAGCAGCTACCCGGACACTTCCCCCATCGCCACGAACACCGGGGAGCTGTTTTTT. Its protein is CASSYPDTSPIATNTGELFF.

This chain links TRBV30 with TRBJ1-3; 7 nucleotides match TRBD1. V trimming: 0 bases; J trimming: 4 bases; junction bases outside the gene matches: 3. The germline CDR1 and CDR2 sequences are GTSNPN and SVGIG (reference sequence). The CDR3 sequence is 14 residues long. CDR3 nucleotide sequence: TGTGCCTGGAGTGTCCCGGGACAGGGAAACACCATATATTTT. Translating gives CAWSVPGQGNTIYF.

This chain connects TRBV5-1 to TRBJ1-5; possibly TRBD1 for D (6 bases). The CDR3 has 15 amino acids. Trimming took off 2 bases at V and 6 bases at J, with 15 bases between the two ends. CDR1 and CDR2 (germline): SGHRS, YFSETQ. The CDR3 nucleotides read TGCGCCAGCAGCTTCGGCGGGGGCGAGACTCAGCCCCAGCATTTT. Encoded protein: CASSFGGGETQPQHF. The entire variable domain, with the rest obtained from reference TRBV5-1 and TRBJ1-5, is as follows: KAGVTQTPRYLIKTRGQQVTLSCSPISGHRSVSWYQQTPGQGLQFLFEYFSETQRNKGNFPGRFSGRQFSNSRSEMNVSTLELGDSALYLCASSFGGGETQPQHFGDGTRLSIL.

The chain links TRBV4-1 to TRBJ2-3; D might be TRBD2 (6 bases). The CDR3 loop spans 16 amino acids. Trimming took off 4 bases at V and 0 bases at J, with 14 bases between the two ends. Per the germline V gene, CDR1 is MGHRA and CDR2 is YSYEKL. CDR3 sequence reads: CASSPYAGSSTDTQYF. CDR3 coding DNA: TGCGCCAGCAGCCCCTATGCGGGATCTAGCACAGATACGCAGTATTTT.